Only one count was recorded for the clone carrying this T cell receptor beta chain. With V trimmed by 6 bases and J by 0 bases, 6 bases remained unmatched. CDR3 length: 16 amino acids. Germline loops: CDR1 MDHEN, CDR2 SYDVKM. The data belong to a study of cytomegalovirus exposure and HLA in healthy donors. The overall study: Later analysis reported that the approximately 120 validation repertoires shared the platform of the roughly 670 first-cohort repertoires.

The assay was immunoSEQ multiplex PCR, and TCRdb's table has in-frame clones only and misses some. Of approximately 200,000 clones in the sample, about 90% are singletons; the top ten hold about 2.9%. Sample: PBMCs. This chain connects TRBV28 to TRBJ2-1; 9 bases fit TRBD2. This receptor was taken from a woman between 18 and 29 years old in good health and CMV-seronegative. The CDR3, as DNA: TGTGCCAGCAGCCTTCTAGCGGGAAGCTCCTACAATGAGCAGTTCTTC. Its protein is CASSLLAGSSYNEQFF.